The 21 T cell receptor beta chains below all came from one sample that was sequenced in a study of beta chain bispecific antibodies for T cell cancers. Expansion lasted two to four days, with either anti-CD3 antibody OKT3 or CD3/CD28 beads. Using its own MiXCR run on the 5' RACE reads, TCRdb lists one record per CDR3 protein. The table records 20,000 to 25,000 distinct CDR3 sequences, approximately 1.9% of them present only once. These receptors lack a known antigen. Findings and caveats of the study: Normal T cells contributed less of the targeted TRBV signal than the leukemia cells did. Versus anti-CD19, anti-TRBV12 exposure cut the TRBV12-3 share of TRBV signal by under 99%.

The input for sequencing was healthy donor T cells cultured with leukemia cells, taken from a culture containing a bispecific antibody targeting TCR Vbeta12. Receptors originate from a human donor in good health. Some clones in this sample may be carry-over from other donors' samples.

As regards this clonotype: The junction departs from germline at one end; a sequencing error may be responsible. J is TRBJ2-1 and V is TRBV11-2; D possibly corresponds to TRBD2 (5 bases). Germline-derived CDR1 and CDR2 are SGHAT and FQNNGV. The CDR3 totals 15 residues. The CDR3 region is CTSSLDIAGFNEQFF. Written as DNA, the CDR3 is TGTACCAGCAGCTTAGATATCGCGGGTTTCAATGAGCAGTTCTTC.

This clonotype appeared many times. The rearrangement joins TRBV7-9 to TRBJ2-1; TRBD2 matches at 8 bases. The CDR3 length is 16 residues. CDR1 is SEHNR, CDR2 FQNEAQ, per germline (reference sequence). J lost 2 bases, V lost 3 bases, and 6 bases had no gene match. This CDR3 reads CASSFKFGGAYNEQFF. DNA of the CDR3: TGTGCCAGCAGCTTCAAATTCGGGGGGGCCTACAATGAGCAGTTCTTC.

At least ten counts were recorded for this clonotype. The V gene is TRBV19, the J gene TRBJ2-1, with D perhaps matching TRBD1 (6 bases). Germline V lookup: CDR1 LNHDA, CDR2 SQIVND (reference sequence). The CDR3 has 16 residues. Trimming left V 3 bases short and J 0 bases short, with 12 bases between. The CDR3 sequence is CASSISTGSSYNEQFF. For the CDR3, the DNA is TGTGCCAGTAGTATCTCGACAGGAAGCTCCTACAATGAGCAGTTCTTC.

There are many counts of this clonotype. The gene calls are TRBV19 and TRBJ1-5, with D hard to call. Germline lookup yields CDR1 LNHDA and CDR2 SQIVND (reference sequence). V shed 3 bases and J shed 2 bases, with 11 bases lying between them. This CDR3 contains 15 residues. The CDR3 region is CASSIFSSGNQPQHF. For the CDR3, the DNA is TGTGCCAGTAGTATTTTCTCGAGCGGCAATCAGCCCCAGCATTTT.

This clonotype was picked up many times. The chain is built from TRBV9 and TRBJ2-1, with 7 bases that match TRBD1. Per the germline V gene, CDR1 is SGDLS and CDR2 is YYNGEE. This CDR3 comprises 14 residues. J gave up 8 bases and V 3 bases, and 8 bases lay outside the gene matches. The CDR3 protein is CASSGRQGRDEQFF. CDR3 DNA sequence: TGTGCCAGCAGCGGCCGACAGGGCAGGGATGAGCAGTTCTTC. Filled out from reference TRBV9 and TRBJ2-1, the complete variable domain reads DSGVTQTPKHLITATGQRVTLRCSPRSGDLSVYWYQQSLDQGLQFLIQYYNGEERAKGNILERFSAQQFPDLHSELNLSSLELGDSALYFCASSGRQGRDEQFFGPGTRLTVL.

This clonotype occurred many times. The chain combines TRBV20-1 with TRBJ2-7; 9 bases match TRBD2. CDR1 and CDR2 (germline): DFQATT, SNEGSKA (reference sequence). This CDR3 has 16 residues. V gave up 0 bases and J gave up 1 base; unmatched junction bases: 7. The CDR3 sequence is CSARDIAGEPSYEQYF. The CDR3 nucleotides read TGCAGTGCTAGAGATATAGCGGGGGAACCGTCCTACGAGCAGTACTTC.

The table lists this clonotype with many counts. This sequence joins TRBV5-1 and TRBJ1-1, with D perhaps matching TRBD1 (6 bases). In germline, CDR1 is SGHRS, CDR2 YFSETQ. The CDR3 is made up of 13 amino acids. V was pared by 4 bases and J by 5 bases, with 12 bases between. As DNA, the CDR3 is TGCGCCAGCAGCCTCGAGGGGGGGACTGAAGCTTTCTTT. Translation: CASSLEGGTEAFF. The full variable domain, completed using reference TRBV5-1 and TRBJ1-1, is KAGVTQTPRYLIKTRGQQVTLSCSPISGHRSVSWYQQTPGQGLQFLFEYFSETQRNKGNFPGRFSGRQFSNSRSEMNVSTLELGDSALYLCASSLEGGTEAFFGQGTRLTVV.

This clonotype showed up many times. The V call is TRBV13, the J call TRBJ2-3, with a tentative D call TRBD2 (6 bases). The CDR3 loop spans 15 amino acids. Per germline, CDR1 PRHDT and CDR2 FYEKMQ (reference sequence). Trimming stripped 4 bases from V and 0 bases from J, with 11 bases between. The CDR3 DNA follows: TGTGCCAGCAGCTCTAGCGAAGCTAGCACAGATACGCAGTATTTT. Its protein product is CASSSSEASTDTQYF.

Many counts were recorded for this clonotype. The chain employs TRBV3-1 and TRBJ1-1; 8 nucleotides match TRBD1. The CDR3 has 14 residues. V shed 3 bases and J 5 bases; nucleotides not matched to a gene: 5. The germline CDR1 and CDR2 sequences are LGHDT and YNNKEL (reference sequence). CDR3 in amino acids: CASSHRGRDTEAFF. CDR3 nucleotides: TGTGCCAGCAGCCACAGGGGGCGAGATACTGAAGCTTTCTTT.

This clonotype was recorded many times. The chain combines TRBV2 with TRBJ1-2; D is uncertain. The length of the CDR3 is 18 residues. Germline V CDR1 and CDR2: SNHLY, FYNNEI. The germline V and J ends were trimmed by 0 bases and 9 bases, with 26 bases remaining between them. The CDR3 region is CASSEALFLGDDGGSYTF. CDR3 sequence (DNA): TGTGCCAGCAGTGAAGCCCTTTTCCTCGGGGATGATGGTGGTAGCTACACCTTC.

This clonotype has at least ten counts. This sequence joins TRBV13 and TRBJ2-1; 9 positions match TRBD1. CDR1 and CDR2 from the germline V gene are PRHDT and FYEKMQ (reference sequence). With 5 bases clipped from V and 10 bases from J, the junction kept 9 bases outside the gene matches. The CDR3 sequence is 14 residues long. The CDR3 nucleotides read TGTGCCAGCAGCCTCAGGACAGGGGCCTCGGAGCAGTTCTTC. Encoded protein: CASSLRTGASEQFF. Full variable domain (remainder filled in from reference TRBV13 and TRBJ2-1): AAGVIQSPRHLIKEKRETATLKCYPIPRHDTVYWYQQGPGQDPQFLISFYEKMQSDKGSIPDRFSAQQFSDYHSELNMSSLELGDSALYFCASSLRTGASEQFFGPGTRLTVL.

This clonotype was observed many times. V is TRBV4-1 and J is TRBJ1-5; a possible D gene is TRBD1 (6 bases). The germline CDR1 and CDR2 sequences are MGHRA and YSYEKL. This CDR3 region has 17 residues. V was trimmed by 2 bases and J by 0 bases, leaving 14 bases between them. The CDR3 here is CASSQPSDRYSNQPQHF. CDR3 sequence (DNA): TGCGCCAGCAGCCAACCCAGTGACAGGTATAGCAATCAGCCCCAGCATTTT.

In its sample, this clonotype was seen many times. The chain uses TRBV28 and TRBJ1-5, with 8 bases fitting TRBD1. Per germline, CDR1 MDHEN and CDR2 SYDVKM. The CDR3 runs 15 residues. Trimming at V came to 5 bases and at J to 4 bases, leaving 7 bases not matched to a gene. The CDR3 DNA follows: TGTGCCAGCAGTCAGGGGGCTCAGGGAAATCAGCCCCAGCATTTT. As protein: CASSQGAQGNQPQHF.

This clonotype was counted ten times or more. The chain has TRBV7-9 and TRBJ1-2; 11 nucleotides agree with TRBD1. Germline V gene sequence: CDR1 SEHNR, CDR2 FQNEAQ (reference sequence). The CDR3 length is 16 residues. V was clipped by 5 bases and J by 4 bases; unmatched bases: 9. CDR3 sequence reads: CASSLGQGAPGYGYTF. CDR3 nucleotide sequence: TGTGCCAGCAGCCTCGGACAGGGGGCGCCTGGCTATGGCTACACCTTC. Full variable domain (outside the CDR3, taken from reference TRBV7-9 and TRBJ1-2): DTGVSQNPRHKITKRGQNVTFRCDPISEHNRLYWYRQTLGQGPEFLTYFQNEAQLEKSRLLSDRFSAERPKGSFSTLEIQRTEQGDSAMYLCASSLGQGAPGYGYTFGSGTRLTVV.

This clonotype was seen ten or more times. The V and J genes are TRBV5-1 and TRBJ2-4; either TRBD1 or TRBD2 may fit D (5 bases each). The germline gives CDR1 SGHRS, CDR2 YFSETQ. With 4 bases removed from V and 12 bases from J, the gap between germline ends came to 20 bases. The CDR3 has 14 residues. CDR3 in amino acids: CASSPWDREYTQYF. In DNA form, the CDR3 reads TGCGCCAGCAGCCCTTGGGACCGGGAATATACTCAGTACTTC.

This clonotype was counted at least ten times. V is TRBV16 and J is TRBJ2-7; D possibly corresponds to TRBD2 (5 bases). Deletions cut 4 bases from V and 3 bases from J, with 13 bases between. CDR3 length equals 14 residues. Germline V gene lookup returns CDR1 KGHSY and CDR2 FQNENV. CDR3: CASSLGGSGYEQYF. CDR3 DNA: TGTGCCAGCAGCCTCGGAGGCTCCGGCTACGAGCAGTACTTC.

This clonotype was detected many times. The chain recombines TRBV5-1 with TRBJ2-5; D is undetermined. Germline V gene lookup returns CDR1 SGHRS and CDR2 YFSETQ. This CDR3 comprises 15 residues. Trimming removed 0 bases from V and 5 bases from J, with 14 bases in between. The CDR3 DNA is TGCGCCAGCAGCTTGGGTCTTCTCCTCCTGGAGACCCAGTACTTC. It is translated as CASSLGLLLLETQYF. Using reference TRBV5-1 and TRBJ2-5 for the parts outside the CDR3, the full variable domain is KAGVTQTPRYLIKTRGQQVTLSCSPISGHRSVSWYQQTPGQGLQFLFEYFSETQRNKGNFPGRFSGRQFSNSRSEMNVSTLELGDSALYLCASSLGLLLLETQYFGPGTRLLVL.

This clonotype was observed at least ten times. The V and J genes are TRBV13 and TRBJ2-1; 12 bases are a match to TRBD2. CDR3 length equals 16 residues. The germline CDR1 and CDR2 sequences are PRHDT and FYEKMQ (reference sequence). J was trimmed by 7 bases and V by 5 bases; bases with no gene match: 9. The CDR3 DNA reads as TGTGCCAGCAGCGGTGGTCTAGCGGGGGGGCCAAATGAGCAGTTCTTC. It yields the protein CASSGGLAGGPNEQFF.

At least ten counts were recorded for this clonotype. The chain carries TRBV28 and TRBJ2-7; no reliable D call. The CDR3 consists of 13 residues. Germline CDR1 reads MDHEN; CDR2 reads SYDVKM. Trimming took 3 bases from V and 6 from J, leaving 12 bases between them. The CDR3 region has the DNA TGTGCCAGCAGTTTTAACTCAGTCGGCGAGCAGTACTTC. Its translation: CASSFNSVGEQYF.

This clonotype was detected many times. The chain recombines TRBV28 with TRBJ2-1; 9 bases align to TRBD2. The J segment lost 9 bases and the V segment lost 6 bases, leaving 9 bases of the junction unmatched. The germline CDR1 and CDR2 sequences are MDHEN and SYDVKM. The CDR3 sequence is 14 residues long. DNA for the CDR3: TGTGCCAGCAGGCCGGCGGGGGGGCCGGGTGAGCAGTTCTTC. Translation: CASRPAGGPGEQFF.

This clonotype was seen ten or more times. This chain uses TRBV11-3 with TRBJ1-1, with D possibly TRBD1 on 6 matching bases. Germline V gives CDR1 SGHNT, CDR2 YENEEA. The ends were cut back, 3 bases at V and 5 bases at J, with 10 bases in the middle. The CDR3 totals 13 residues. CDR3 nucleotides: TGTGCCAGCAGCTTCAGGGGAGGGACTGAAGCTTTCTTT. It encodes CASSFRGGTEAFF.